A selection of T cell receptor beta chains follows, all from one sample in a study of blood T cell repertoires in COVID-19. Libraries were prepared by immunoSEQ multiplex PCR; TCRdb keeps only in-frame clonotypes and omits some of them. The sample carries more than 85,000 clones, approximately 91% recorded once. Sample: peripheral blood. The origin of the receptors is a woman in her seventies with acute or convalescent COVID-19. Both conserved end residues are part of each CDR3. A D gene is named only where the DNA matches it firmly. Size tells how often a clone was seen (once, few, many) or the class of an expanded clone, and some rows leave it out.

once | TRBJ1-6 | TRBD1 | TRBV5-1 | TGCGCCAGCAGCTTGGGGACCGGGACAGGGCAATCACCCCTCCACTTT | CASSLGTGTGQSPLHF
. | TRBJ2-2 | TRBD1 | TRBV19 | TGTGCCAGTAGTACGAACAGGGGGCGCAATGGGGACACCGGGGAGCTGTTTTTT | CASSTNRGRNGDTGELFF
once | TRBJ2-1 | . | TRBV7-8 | TGTGCCAGCAGCCCGCGTTCTCAGGTTTCCTCATACAATGAGCAGTTCTTC | CASSPRSQVSSYNEQFF
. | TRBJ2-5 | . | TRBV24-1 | TGTGCCACCAGCAACAAGGGAGAAGAGACCCAGTACTTC | CATSNKGEETQYF
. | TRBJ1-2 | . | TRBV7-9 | TGTGCCAGCAGCTCCGGAAGCTCGGGTCATGGCTACACCTTC | CASSSGSSGHGYTF
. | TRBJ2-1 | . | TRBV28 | TGTGCCAGCAGTTTATTTGTAGGGACGGGAGTTTACAATGAGCAGTTCTTC | CASSLFVGTGVYNEQFF
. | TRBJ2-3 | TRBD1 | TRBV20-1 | TGCAGTGCTAGTCCCCGGGACAGGGTTAACACAGATACGCAGTATTTT | CSASPRDRVNTDTQYF
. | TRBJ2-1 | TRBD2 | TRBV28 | TGTGCCAGCAGAGGACTAGGGGTGGCTCCCCGCCGGGAGTTTCGCAATGAGCAGTTCTTC | CASRGLGVAPRREFRNEQFF
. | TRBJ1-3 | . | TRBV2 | TGTGCCAGCAGTGTACAGGGAATACTCTACGGAAACACCATATATTTT | CASSVQGILYGNTIYF
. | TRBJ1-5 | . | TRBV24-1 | TGTGCCACCAGTGATTCACAGGGAACTTTAAATCAGCCCCAGCATTTT | CATSDSQGTLNQPQHF
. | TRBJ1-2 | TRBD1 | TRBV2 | TGTGCCAGCGTTTTCTCCGGGACAGCTAACCATGGCTACACCTTC | CASVFSGTANHGYTF
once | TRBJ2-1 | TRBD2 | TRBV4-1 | TGCGCCAGCAGCCCTGAGGGGACTAGCGTCGGTGAGCAGTTCTTC | CASSPEGTSVGEQFF
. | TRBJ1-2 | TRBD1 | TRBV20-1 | TGCAGTGCTGGACAGGGGCGAGGCTACACCTTC | CSAGQGRGYTF
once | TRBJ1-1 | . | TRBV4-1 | TGCGCCAGCAGCCAAGTCCGGGGGGACACTGAAGCTTTCTTT | CASSQVRGDTEAFF
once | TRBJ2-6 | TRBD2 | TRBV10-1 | TGCGCCAGCAGTCAAGGGAGACTAGCGGGAGCCTATGGGGCCAACGTCCTGACTTTC | CASSQGRLAGAYGANVLTF
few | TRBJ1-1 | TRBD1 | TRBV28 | TGTGCCAGCAGTTTATTCTCAGGGGGCTACACTGAAGCTTTCTTT | CASSLFSGGYTEAFF
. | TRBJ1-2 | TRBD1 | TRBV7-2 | TGTGCCAGCAGCTTTGGACAGGCTAACTATGGCTACACCTTC | CASSFGQANYGYTF
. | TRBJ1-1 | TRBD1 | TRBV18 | TGTGCCAGCTCACCACCGGACAGGGGGAACACTGAAGCTTTCTTT | CASSPPDRGNTEAFF
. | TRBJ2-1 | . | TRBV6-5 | TGTGCCAGCACCCGAAGGGGCGGAGTTTACAATGAGCAGTTCTTC | CASTRRGGVYNEQFF
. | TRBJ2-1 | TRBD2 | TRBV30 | TGTGCCTGGAGACTAGCGGGATCCTACAATGAGCAGTTCTTC | CAWRLAGSYNEQFF
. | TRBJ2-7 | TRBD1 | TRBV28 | TGTGCCAGCAGTTCTGGGACAGGCGAGCAGTACTTC | CASSSGTGEQYF
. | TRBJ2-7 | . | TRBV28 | TGTGCCAGCAGTTTACGGAGAATTGGGTCCTACGAGCAGTACTTC | CASSLRRIGSYEQYF
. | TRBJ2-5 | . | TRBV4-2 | TGTGCCAGCAGCCAACAACACCCAGCCGGGATGGGAGAGACCCAGTACTTC | CASSQQHPAGMGETQYF
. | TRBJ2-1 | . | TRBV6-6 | TGTGCCAGCAGTTACTCGCCCGGTAACAATGAGCAGTTCTTC | CASSYSPGNNEQFF
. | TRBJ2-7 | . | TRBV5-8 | TGTGCCAGCAGCCCGAGGGTTACAGCCTACGAGCAGTACTTC | CASSPRVTAYEQYF